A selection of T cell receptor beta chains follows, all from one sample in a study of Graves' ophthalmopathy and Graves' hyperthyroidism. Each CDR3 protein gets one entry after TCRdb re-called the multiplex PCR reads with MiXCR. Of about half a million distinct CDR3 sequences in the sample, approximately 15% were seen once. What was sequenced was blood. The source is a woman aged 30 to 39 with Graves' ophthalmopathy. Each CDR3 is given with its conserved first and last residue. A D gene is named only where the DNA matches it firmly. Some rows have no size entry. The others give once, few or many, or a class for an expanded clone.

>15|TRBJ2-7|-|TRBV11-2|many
TGTGCCAGCAGCTTAGAGTCAGGGGTGAAAGGCGAGCAGTACTTC
CASSLESGVKGEQYF
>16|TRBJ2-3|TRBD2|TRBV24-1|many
TGTGCCACCAGTGATCGACTAGCGGGGATGACAGATACGCAGTATTTT
CATSDRLAGMTDTQYF
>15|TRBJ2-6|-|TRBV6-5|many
TGTGCCAGCAGACTCGGGGGCCCTGGGGCCAACGTCCTGACTTTC
CASRLGGPGANVLTF
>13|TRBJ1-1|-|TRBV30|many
TGTGCCTGGAGCCCGGCGTTGAACACTGAAGCTTTCTTT
CAWSPALNTEAFF
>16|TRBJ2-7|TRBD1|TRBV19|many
TGTGCCAGTAGTATAACCCGGACAGGGGGTGCCTACGAGCAGTACTTC
CASSITRTGGAYEQYF
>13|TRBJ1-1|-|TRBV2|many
TGTGCCAGCAATTTAGACGGTCCCCGCGAAGCTTTCTTT
CASNLDGPREAFF
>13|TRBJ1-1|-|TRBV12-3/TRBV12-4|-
TGTGCCAGCAGCCTCTTCGGGGCGGGGGGAGCTTTCTTT
CASSLFGAGGAFF
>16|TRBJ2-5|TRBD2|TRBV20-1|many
TGCAGTGCTAGAGGGGGGACTAGCGCGAACCTAAAGACCCAGTACTTC
CSARGGTSANLKTQYF
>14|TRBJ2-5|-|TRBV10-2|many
TGCGCCAGCAGTGATGATCAGGGAAGAGAGACCCAGTACTTC
CASSDDQGRETQYF
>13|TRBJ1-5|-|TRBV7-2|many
TGTGCCAGCAGCTTAGATTGGGGGCAGCCCCAGCATTTT
CASSLDWGQPQHF
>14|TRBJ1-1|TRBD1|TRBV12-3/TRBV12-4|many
TGTGCCAGCAGTTTACGACAGGGGGGGACTGAAGCTTTCTTT
CASSLRQGGTEAFF
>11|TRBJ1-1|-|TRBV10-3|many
TGTGCCATCAGTGAGTCTTGGGAAGCTTTCTTT
CAISESWEAFF